This TCR beta chain was identified in a study of blood T cell repertoires in COVID-19 (dated by TCRdb to about 2020). With respect to the entire study: Collaborator samples came from the United States, Italy and Spain and covered acute and convalescent phases of COVID-19. The dataset comprised deeply sampled blood TCRbeta repertoires from subjects exposed to, actively infected with, or recovered from COVID-19. The samples were drawn from two sources: the first 160 participants of the ongoing ImmuneRACE study, and 1,000 to 1,500 subjects contributed by 6 global collaborators. Where HLA class I and class II types were available, the types were taken from metadata supplied by the sample provider, not from assay-based typing. The repertoires were released in a freely available public database meant as a resource for research on the immune response to SARS-CoV-2. The sample metadata nearly always contained a de-identified subject ID, COVID-19 status, age in years and sex. The prospective study material was composed of cDNA or gDNA derived from T cells, B-cell-depleted T cells, or PBMCs.

According to the germline V gene, CDR1 reads SGHRS and CDR2 reads YFSETQ. At the junction V is shortened by 0 bases and J by 4 bases, with 8 bases in between. Taken from cysteine to phenylalanine, the CDR3 has 14 residues. Only the CDR3 part of the read is kept: 42 bases, read in frame from the first base. TCRbeta CDR3 regions were amplified from genomic DNA by means of the immunoSEQ Assay, a bias-controlled multiplex PCR. Concerning the study's data processing: Nucleated cell counts per sample were estimated from amplification of reference gene primers within the assay. To quantify the absolute abundance of each unique TCRbeta CDR3 rearrangement, sequence reads were collapsed and filtered. For each sample, productive Simpson clonality was calculated as the square root of Simpson's diversity index over productive rearrangements. TCRdb carries this immuneACCESS record with in-frame sequences only. Its versions omit some clonotypes, under half of them owing to an unresolved V gene in the studies checked, with the rest unexplained. The DNA was the basis for D and trimming; V, J and clone size are from that table. Present in this sample are about 120,000 clones, roughly 85% of which were seen just once. Jointly, the top ten make up under 3% of the sample.

Study-level results and caveats: How much clinical and demographic metadata was included differed by source and by participant, and the metadata was provided uncurated.

Each collaborating institution followed its own protocols to collect whole blood in K2EDTA tubes. For TCRbeta analysis, collaborator samples were shipped as frozen whole blood, as isolated PBMCs, or as DNA extracted from either sample type. This clone turned up a few times. Its recognized antigen is unknown. No qualities accompany the bases; no much larger clone lies one base away. In the same sample, other DNA sequences code for this CDR3. The chain was built from TRBV5-1 and TRBJ1-5; perhaps TRBD1 is the D gene, with 5 bases matching. The source of this sequence is a man aged 30-40 years with acute or convalescent COVID-19. Sequenced: peripheral blood. The CDR3 loop reads CASSLGGLNQPQHF. Read as DNA, the sequence is TGCGCCAGCAGCTTGGGGGGCCTAAATCAGCCCCAGCATTTT.